This TCR beta chain originates from a study of OX40 agonist ivuxolimab in advanced cancers. At the level of the whole study: Ivuxolimab was an agonistic, fully human IgG2 monoclonal antibody directed against OX40 (CD134), a costimulatory receptor. Intravenous ivuxolimab was administered to patients every 2 weeks at six dose levels: 0.01, 0.1, 0.3, 1.5, 3 and 10 mg/kg. Of the approximately 53 patients in dose escalation, 19 had hepatocellular carcinoma, approximately 15 had melanoma, 9 had renal cell carcinoma and 9 had head and neck cancer. In the dose-escalation cohort, 82.7% of patients were male, and the mean age was around 60 years with a range of roughly 23 to 90. Patients were allowed to have had prior anti-PD-1, anti-PD-L1 or anti-CTLA-4 therapy, and approximately 40% of the dose-escalation patients had previously received checkpoint inhibitors. Partial responses occurred in three dose-escalation patients: two with cutaneous melanoma and one with hepatocellular carcinoma. The point of sequencing TCRbeta in the periphery was to test whether ivuxolimab changed TCR sequence diversity and drove clonal T-cell expansion. The paper reports the monotherapy dose-escalation portion (N of about 50 patients) of the phase I ivuxolimab trial. Points the paper makes about the study in general: At doses from 0.1 to 3.0 mg/kg, clonal expansion was seen in both CD4+ and CD8+ blood T cells between baseline and week 6. In partial responders in the 0.1-3.0 mg/kg groups, normalized peripheral clonal expansion was found to be among the lowest, especially among CD8+ T cells. The antigen specificity of the peripheral T cells that underwent clonal expansion was not determined. After ivuxolimab, more expanded clones were found on average in CD8+ T cells than in CD4+ T cells. Low levels of normalized T-cell clonal expansion were also shown by some nonresponding patients.

The trial excluded patients who had a history of autoimmune disease or who were on systemic immunosuppression. Peripheral blood for TCR sequencing was collected from all dose cohorts at baseline, on cycle 4 day 1, and on cycle 7 day 1. The samples were drawn from a first-in-human, open-label, multicenter phase I dose-escalation trial of ivuxolimab. The trial enrolled adults with locally advanced or metastatic head and neck squamous cell, hepatocellular, melanoma or renal cell carcinoma. Before TCR sequencing, CD4+ T cells and CD8+ T cells from peripheral blood were sorted into separate populations. This clone has more than one count but fewer than ten. This receptor's antigen is unknown. It has no much larger one-base neighbor in the sample; base qualities were not kept. Cut back by 2 bases and 3 bases, the V and J ends lie 8 bases apart. CDR1 WNHNN and CDR2 SYGVQD were looked up in the germline V gene (reference sequence). From the cysteine up to the phenylalanine, the CDR3 has a length of 14 residues. The DNA shown is the 42-base CDR3, in frame from base 1.

To sequence the TCRbeta CDR3 region, genomic DNA was isolated from the sorted cells. TCRbeta CDR3 regions were sequenced using the immunoSEQ Assay. What TCRdb holds here is the immuneACCESS table cut down to in-frame rearrangements. Part of the clones is not present; checked against another copy, under half of the missing clones reflect an unresolved V gene, and the others are unexplained. Within this sample are some 89,000 clones, with around 80% of them counted one time only. The ten largest clones capture approximately 1.9% of the sample. The material sequenced was CD4+ or CD8+ T cells sorted from blood, taken in a trial of the OX40 agonist ivuxolimab. The chain is made from TRBV10-1 and TRBJ1-5; the D gene identity is not certain. This receptor was taken from an adult with an advanced solid tumor such as melanoma, head and neck, liver or kidney cancer. The CDR3: CASSELLVNQPQHF. DNA sequence: TGCGCCAGCAGTGAGCTACTGGTCAATCAGCCCCAGCATTTT.